Given below is one T cell receptor (beta chain) in context. Looked up from germline, CDR1 is SGHDN and CDR2 is FVKESK. The CDR3 runs 15 residues. V lost 2 bases to trimming and J lost 5 bases, with 16 bases between them. This sample was taken from a study of identical twins. TCRdb redid the calling of the 5' RACE reads with MiXCR, one entry per CDR3 protein. Here the sample spans around 480,000 distinct CDR3 sequences, 13% to 15% being singletons. These same data were also listed under a study on yellow fever vaccine responses in identical twins.

The sequence was collected from a woman between 18 and 30 years old in good health. The sequencing sample was made of CD4+ T cells sorted from blood. V and J are TRBV14 and TRBJ2-7; D may be TRBD1 (5 bases). As DNA, the CDR3 is TGTGCCAGCAGCCAATTCCGAGCAAACAGGAACGAGCAGTACTTC. The encoded protein is CASSQFRANRNEQYF. The entire variable domain, with the rest obtained from reference TRBV14 and TRBJ2-7, is as follows: EAGVTQFPSHSVIEKGQTVTLRCDPISGHDNLYWYRRVMGKEIKFLLHFVKESKQDESGMPNNRFLAERTGGTYSTLKVQPAELEDSGVYFCASSQFRANRNEQYFGPGTRLTVT.